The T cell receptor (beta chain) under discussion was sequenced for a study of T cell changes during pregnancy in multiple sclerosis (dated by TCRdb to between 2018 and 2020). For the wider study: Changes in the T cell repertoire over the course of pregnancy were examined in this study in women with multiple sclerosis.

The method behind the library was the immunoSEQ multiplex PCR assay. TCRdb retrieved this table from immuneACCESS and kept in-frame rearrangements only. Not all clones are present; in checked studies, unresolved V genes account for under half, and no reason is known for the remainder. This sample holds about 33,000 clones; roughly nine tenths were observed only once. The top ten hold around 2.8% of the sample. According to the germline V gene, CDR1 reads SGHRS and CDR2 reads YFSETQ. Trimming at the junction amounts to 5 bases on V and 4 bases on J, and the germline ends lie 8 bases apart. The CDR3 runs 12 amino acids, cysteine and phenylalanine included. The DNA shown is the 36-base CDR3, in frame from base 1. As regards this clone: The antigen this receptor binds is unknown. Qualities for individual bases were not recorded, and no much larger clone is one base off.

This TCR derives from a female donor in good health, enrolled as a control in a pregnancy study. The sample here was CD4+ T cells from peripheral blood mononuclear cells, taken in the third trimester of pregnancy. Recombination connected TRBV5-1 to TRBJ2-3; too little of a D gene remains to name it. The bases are TGCGCCAGCAGATTAGTCCCAGATACGCAGTATTTT. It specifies CASRLVPDTQYF.